The T cell receptor beta chain under discussion was sequenced for a study of T cell responses to AZD1222 COVID-19 vaccine. Study results and limitations: The span of vaccine-associated CD4 TCRs extended across spike, with dominance at 160-218 and 743-854.

Remarks on this clone: What it recognizes is unknown.

Researchers grouped second doses given at about 4 or about 12 weeks into one pool. The assay was immunoSEQ multiplex PCR, and TCRdb's table has in-frame clones only and misses some. The sample contains about 73,000 clones, 85% to 90% of which appear only once. There are 17 residues in the CDR3. Trimming pared 4 bases from V and 0 bases from J, leaving 16 bases between. Germline V gene sequence: CDR1 SGHTA, CDR2 FQGNSA. The chain carries TRBV7-2 and TRBJ1-5; possibly TRBD1 for D (5 bases). The material was peripheral blood, obtained 28 days after the second AZD1222 dose. This receptor was identified in an adult who received the AZD1222 COVID-19 vaccine. The CDR3 protein is CASSSPETEYSNQPQHF. The CDR3, as DNA: TGTGCCAGCAGCTCCCCCGAGACAGAGTATAGCAATCAGCCCCAGCATTTT.